What follows are 13 T cell receptor beta chains derived from one specimen sequenced in a study of molecular identifiers for immune sequencing clone quantification. TCRdb re-called the PCR reads through MiXCR, storing one row per CDR3 protein. The sample shows tens of thousands of distinct CDR3 sequences, around 19% of them seen only once. The source material was naive CD8+ T cells from blood, with Jurkat cell RNA spiked in. Subset indicated: FACS-sorted CD8+CD4-CCR7+CD45RA+ naive T cells. These receptors originate from a human donor in good health. Some libraries in this study had Jurkat cell RNA spiked in.

This clonotype was detected many times. CDR3 loop: CSVDRGDTQYF. As DNA, the CDR3 is TGCAGCGTTGATCGGGGAGATACGCAGTATTTT. The chain combines TRBV29-1 with TRBJ2-3; the D gene is possibly TRBD2 (5 bases). CDR3 length equals 11 residues. The V gene's germline CDR1 is SQVTM and CDR2 ANQGSEA. The ends were cut back, 3 bases at V and 5 bases at J, with 6 bases in the middle.

This clonotype was observed many times. This rearrangement joins TRBV20-1 to TRBJ2-7; unclear D gene. The germline V and J ends were trimmed by 0 bases and 2 bases, with 8 bases remaining between them. Germline CDR1 is DFQATT and CDR2 is SNEGSKA (reference sequence). The CDR3 contains 13 residues. CDR3 region: CSARDPDPYEQYF. CDR3 in DNA: TGCAGTGCTAGAGACCCGGACCCCTACGAGCAGTACTTC.

This clonotype has just one count. A much bigger clone sits one base away, suggesting this may be a read error. The CDR3 DNA sequence: TGTGCCAGCAGTTACCTCGGGTCGGGAACCGGGGAGCGGTTTTTT. Residues: CASSYLGSGTGERFF. The chain carries TRBV6-2 or TRBV6-3 and TRBJ2-2; D might be TRBD2 (5 bases). The germline V gene encodes CDR1 MNHEY and CDR2 SVGEGT. The CDR3 has 15 amino acids.

In the case of this clonotype: This may come from a read error, since a much larger clone is one base off. The chain employs TRBV15 and TRBJ2-2; TRBD2 matches at 13 bases. Germline values: CDR1 LNHNV, CDR2 YYDKDF (reference sequence). The CDR3 consists of 17 residues. The CDR3 region is CATSIPGLAGPTGKLFF. The CDR3 DNA reads as TGTGCCACCAGTATACCGGGACTAGCGGGACCCACCGGGAAGCTGTTTTTT.

This clonotype was counted many times. V gene TRBV4-1 combines with J gene TRBJ2-7; 7 nucleotides match TRBD1. With V trimmed by 2 bases and J by 0 bases, 4 bases remained unmatched. This CDR3 region has 15 residues. CDR1 MGHRA and CDR2 YSYEKL come from the germline V gene. As DNA, the CDR3 is TGCGCCAGCAGCCAATTGACAGGGAGCTCCTACGAGCAGTACTTC. Translation gives CASSQLTGSSYEQYF.

V is TRBV11-3 and J is TRBJ2-7; 10 bases line up with TRBD2. CDR3 length equals 16 residues. Germline-derived CDR1 and CDR2 are SGHNT and YENEEA. J gave up 3 bases and V 1 base, and 6 bases lay outside the gene matches. In DNA form, the CDR3 reads TGTGCCAGCAGCTTAGGGACTAGCGGACGCAACTACGAGCAGTACTTC. It encodes CASSLGTSGRNYEQYF.

This clonotype was seen repeatedly, ten times or more. The chain links TRBV24-1 to TRBJ1-3; D perhaps matches TRBD1 (5 bases). CDR1 and CDR2 from the germline V gene are KGHDR and SFDVKD. This CDR3 has 20 amino acids. Trimming took off 4 bases at V and 0 bases at J, with 24 bases between the two ends. The CDR3 DNA follows: TGTGCCACCAGTGAACCAATAAGACCGGGACGGAAAAGCTCTGGAAACACCATATATTTT. Its protein product is CATSEPIRPGRKSSGNTIYF.

Many counts were recorded for this clonotype. This chain links TRBV5-1 with TRBJ2-7, with D possibly being TRBD1 (6 bases). CDR3 length: 18 residues. The germline V gene encodes CDR1 SGHRS and CDR2 YFSETQ. V lost 3 bases and J lost 5, with 27 bases in between. CDR3 sequence reads: CASSWRFSGTPNPDEQYF. CDR3 nucleotides: TGCGCCAGCAGCTGGAGATTTTCCGGGACACCCAATCCGGACGAGCAGTACTTC. Using reference TRBV5-1 and TRBJ2-7 for the parts outside the CDR3, the full variable domain is KAGVTQTPRYLIKTRGQQVTLSCSPISGHRSVSWYQQTPGQGLQFLFEYFSETQRNKGNFPGRFSGRQFSNSRSEMNVSTLELGDSALYLCASSWRFSGTPNPDEQYFGPGTRLTVT.

This clonotype was found many times. The rearrangement joins TRBV7-6 to TRBJ1-1; the match to TRBD1 covers 7 bases. Looked up from germline, CDR1 is SGHVS and CDR2 is FNYEAQ. CDR3 length equals 12 residues. V lost 6 bases, J lost 7 bases, and 5 bases stayed unmatched. Written as DNA, the CDR3 is TGTGCCAGCAGTCCGACAGGGATTGAAGCTTTCTTT. It specifies CASSPTGIEAFF.

Ten or more counts support this clonotype. This chain links TRBV28 with TRBJ1-2; D perhaps matches TRBD1 (5 bases). V lost 6 bases and J lost 3, with 14 bases in between. Germline-derived CDR1 and CDR2 are MDHEN and SYDVKM. CDR3 length equals 14 residues. The CDR3 reads CASSIRSGHYGYTF. The CDR3 nucleotides read TGTGCCAGCAGCATAAGATCAGGGCACTATGGCTACACCTTC.

Points on this clonotype: A much larger clone differs from this one at a single base, so this may be a read error. The conserved final phenylalanine or tryptophan is absent from the CDR3, which likely points to a read error. The rearrangement links TRBV27 to TRBJ2-3, with 10 bases aligning to TRBD2. Germline trimming cut 4 bases from V and 6 bases from J; bases unmatched to any gene: 10. The length of the CDR3 is 16 residues. Per germline, CDR1 MNHEY and CDR2 SMNVEV (reference sequence). For the CDR3, the DNA is TGTGCCAGCAGTTCCCTAGCGGGAGTAGGGTCGGATACGCAGTATCTT. Encoded protein: CASSSLAGVGSDTQYL.

This chain links TRBV9 with TRBJ1-2; TRBD1 matches at 11 bases. Germline lookup yields CDR1 SGDLS and CDR2 YYNGEE. This CDR3 is 16 amino acids long. The trim removed 3 bases at V and 3 bases at J, leaving 7 bases unmatched. The DNA of the CDR3 is TGTGCCAGCAGCGCAGAGGACAGGGGGCAAGACTATGGCTACACCTTC. Translated, it gives CASSAEDRGQDYGYTF.

Details on this clonotype: This may be a read error, as it is one base from a much larger clone. The CDR3 carries no conserved terminal phenylalanine or tryptophan, so it likely arises from a read error. CDR3 sequence: CASSFGGPDQPQHS. The CDR3 DNA follows: TGTGCCAGCAGTTTTGGGGGGCCGGATCAGCCCCAGCATTCT. This rearrangement joins TRBV12-3 or TRBV12-4 to TRBJ1-5; D possibly corresponds to TRBD1 (6 bases). Trimming took 3 bases from V and 5 from J, leaving 11 bases between them. The CDR3 is 14 amino acids.